Listed here are 31 T cell receptor beta chains from one sample, sequenced in a study of T cells after yellow fever vaccination. Each CDR3 protein is one row after TCRdb ran MiXCR on the 5' RACE reads. The table records around 360,000 distinct CDR3 sequences, 9.5% to 13% of them present only once. Sample: PBMCs, taken on the day of the first yellow fever vaccination. The receptor set was obtained from a man aged 18 to 35 who received the YFV17D yellow fever vaccine.

This clonotype was picked up a small number of times. The chain joins TRBV4-3 to TRBJ2-2; D remains ambiguous. CDR1 and CDR2 from the germline V gene are LGHNA and YSLEER. V lost 3 bases and J lost 5, with 16 bases in between. This CDR3 has 16 amino acids. CDR3 in amino acids: CASSHVEAPATGELFF. The CDR3 DNA is TGCGCCAGCAGCCATGTCGAAGCCCCGGCAACCGGGGAGCTGTTTTTT.

This clonotype was picked up a small number of times. The chain uses TRBV20-1 and TRBJ2-5, with TRBD2 matching over 10 bases. With V trimmed by 3 bases and J by 4 bases, 2 bases remained unmatched. Per germline, CDR1 DFQATT and CDR2 SNEGSKA (reference sequence). CDR3 length: 13 amino acids. CDR3 in amino acids: CSASSGRGETQYF. The CDR3, as DNA: TGCAGTGCTAGCAGCGGGAGGGGAGAGACCCAGTACTTC.

The table lists this clonotype with a few counts. The chain combines TRBV4-3 with TRBJ2-1; 9 nucleotides align to TRBD2. The CDR3 extends over 16 amino acids. Germline V gives CDR1 LGHNA, CDR2 YSLEER. The J segment lost 7 bases and the V segment lost 2 bases, leaving 9 bases of the junction unmatched. The CDR3 DNA follows: TGCGCCAGCAGCCAAAGCCTAGCGGGGTTGGGGAATGAGCAGTTCTTC. As protein: CASSQSLAGLGNEQFF.

This clonotype was counted a few times. The V gene is TRBV6-6, the J gene TRBJ2-3; D possibly corresponds to TRBD2 (7 bases). The CDR3 consists of 13 residues. The ends were cut back, 10 bases at V and 6 bases at J, with 17 bases in the middle. Germline CDR1 and CDR2: MNHNY and SVGAGI (reference sequence). The CDR3 DNA is TGTGCCATAAAAGGGGGGGGCGGGGATACGCAGTATTTT. Translated: CAIKGGGGDTQYF.

This clonotype was observed a few times. The chain employs TRBV5-1 and TRBJ2-7; 11 bases are a match to TRBD1. V lost 0 bases to trimming and J lost 2 bases; unmatched junction nucleotides: 4. Germline CDR1 SGHRS, CDR2 YFSETQ. This CDR3 has 16 amino acids. The CDR3 DNA reads TGCGCCAGCAGCTTGGCCTGGGGACAGGGGGCCTACGAGCAGTACTTC. Residues: CASSLAWGQGAYEQYF.

This clonotype was counted between two and nine times. The chain has TRBV18 and TRBJ1-5; D not certain. The length of the CDR3 is 13 residues. CDR1 and CDR2 (germline): KGHSH, LQKENI. V lost 2 bases, J lost 5 bases, and 7 bases lay in between. Here the CDR3 reads CASSPRDDQPQHF. In DNA form, the CDR3 reads TGTGCCAGCTCACCAAGGGATGATCAGCCCCAGCATTTT.

This clonotype showed up just a few times. This chain uses TRBV10-3 with TRBJ2-7; D unclear. V was pared by 6 bases and J by 6 bases, with 21 bases between. CDR3 length equals 15 residues. The germline V gene encodes CDR1 ENHRY and CDR2 SYGVKD. The CDR3 loop reads CAIRATIDGSSEQYV. The CDR3 DNA is TGTGCCATCAGGGCCACCATTGACGGGTCGAGCGAGCAGTACGTC.

V gene TRBV2 combines with J gene TRBJ1-1; 9 bases map to TRBD1. The V segment lost 10 bases and the J segment 7 bases; nucleotides outside the gene matches: 10. CDR1 is SNHLY and CDR2 is FYNNEI in the germline V gene. This CDR3 has 13 residues. CDR3 DNA: TGTGCCACCCTCGGAGAGGGACAGGGTGAAGCTTTCTTT. Translated: CATLGEGQGEAFF.

The sample holds a few counts of this clonotype. The chain has TRBV20-1 and TRBJ1-1; D remains ambiguous. Deletions cut 4 bases from V and 6 bases from J, with 12 bases between. The CDR3 loop spans 12 amino acids. From germline, CDR1 is DFQATT and CDR2 SNEGSKA (reference sequence). The CDR3 protein is CSATVAFPEAFF. CDR3 DNA: TGCAGTGCTACGGTCGCGTTCCCTGAAGCTTTCTTT.

The chain combines TRBV6-5 with TRBJ2-7, with D perhaps being TRBD1 or TRBD2 (6 bases each). With 7 bases removed from V and 5 bases from J, the gap between germline ends came to 9 bases. The CDR3 spans 11 residues. CDR1 is MNHEY and CDR2 is SVGAGI in the germline V gene. CDR3 in DNA: TGTGCCAGCATGAGGGGGGACGAGCAGTACTTC. The encoded protein is CASMRGDEQYF.

The chain has TRBV10-1 and TRBJ2-4, with D perhaps matching TRBD1 (6 bases). V dropped 6 bases and J dropped 7 bases, with 16 bases sitting between them. Germline V CDR1 and CDR2: WNHNN, SYGVQD (reference sequence). The length of the CDR3 is 14 residues. The CDR3 nucleotides read TGCGCCAGCAGCGAGACAGGAGGTAGTAACATTCAGTACTTC. It encodes CASSETGGSNIQYF.

This clonotype was picked up a small number of times. J is TRBJ2-5 and V is TRBV20-1, with a weak D call TRBD2 (6 bases). The CDR3 runs to 12 residues. Germline V gives CDR1 DFQATT, CDR2 SNEGSKA (reference sequence). The V gene lost 6 bases and the J gene lost 4 bases, with 12 bases spanning the gap. The CDR3 is CSATTRGETQYF. The DNA of the CDR3 is TGCAGTGCAACGACTAGAGGAGAGACCCAGTACTTC.

This clonotype was seen more than once but under ten times. The chain is built from TRBV5-1 and TRBJ1-1; D is perhaps TRBD1 (6 bases). Trimming took 0 bases from V and 4 from J, leaving 13 bases between them. The CDR3 spans 15 residues. CDR1 is SGHRS and CDR2 is YFSETQ in the germline V gene. CDR3 sequence (DNA): TGCGCCAGCAGCTTGGCCGGGGGCGCGCCCACTGAAGCTTTCTTT. Protein: CASSLAGGAPTEAFF.

The table lists this clonotype with a few counts. This chain links TRBV7-7 with TRBJ2-2; D is ambiguous. Deletions cut 4 bases from V and 6 bases from J, with 9 bases between. The CDR3 sequence is 13 residues long. The germline V gene has CDR1 SSHAT and CDR2 FNYEAQ (reference sequence). The CDR3 reads CASSSSGSGELFF. In nucleotides, the CDR3 is TGTGCCAGCAGCTCTAGTGGGTCCGGGGAGCTGTTTTTT.

V gene TRBV5-1 combines with J gene TRBJ1-1; weak D call: TRBD1 (5 bases). Deletions cut 5 bases from V and 7 bases from J, with 15 bases between. The CDR3 runs 13 residues. Looked up from germline, CDR1 is SGHRS and CDR2 is YFSETQ. This CDR3 is CASRDGTANEAFF. CDR3 nucleotide sequence: TGCGCCAGCAGAGATGGGACGGCAAATGAAGCTTTCTTT.

The chain is built from TRBV5-1 and TRBJ2-5; 7 bases are shared with TRBD2. The V gene's germline CDR1 is SGHRS and CDR2 YFSETQ. The CDR3 consists of 16 residues. V lost 4 bases and J lost 2; bases outside the gene matches: 11. This CDR3 is CASSTGETSRQETQYF. The CDR3 DNA follows: TGCGCCAGCAGCACGGGGGAGACTAGCAGACAAGAGACCCAGTACTTC.

V is TRBV5-1 and J is TRBJ2-5; D remains ambiguous. V lost 0 bases and J lost 5, with 8 bases in between. Germline CDR1 SGHRS, CDR2 YFSETQ. The CDR3 sequence is 13 residues long. CDR3 sequence reads: CASSLDPPETQYF. CDR3 in DNA: TGCGCCAGCAGCTTGGACCCCCCTGAGACCCAGTACTTC.

The rearrangement uses TRBV20-1 and TRBJ2-5, with a tentative D call TRBD1 (6 bases). The CDR3 extends over 16 amino acids. V was cut by 6 bases and J by 2 bases, with 22 bases left in between. CDR1 is DFQATT and CDR2 is SNEGSKA in the germline V gene (reference sequence). The CDR3 DNA follows: TGCAGTGCCAGACCGGCAGGGGTCCGACTACAAGAGACCCAGTACTTC. Translation: CSARPAGVRLQETQYF.

The V call is TRBV6-1, the J call TRBJ2-5; maybe TRBD2 (5 bases). This CDR3 contains 13 residues. V was shortened by 4 bases and J by 3 bases, with 9 bases between the two germline ends. From germline, CDR1 is MNHNS and CDR2 SASEGT. The CDR3 here is CASSAEREETQYF. Here the CDR3 DNA reads TGTGCCAGCAGTGCCGAGAGGGAAGAGACCCAGTACTTC.

This clonotype was observed a handful of times. J is TRBJ2-3 and V is TRBV28; 9 nucleotides align to TRBD2. V lost 2 bases, J lost 4 bases, and 4 bases stayed unmatched. CDR1 and CDR2 from the germline V gene are MDHEN and SYDVKM. The CDR3 consists of 15 residues. DNA of the CDR3: TGTGCCAGCAGTTTAGGTTCTAGCGGGGCAGATACGCAGTATTTT. It codes for CASSLGSSGADTQYF.

This clonotype was counted between two and nine times. The chain carries TRBV7-9 and TRBJ2-1, with D tentatively TRBD1 (5 bases). Germline V gene data show CDR1 as SEHNR and CDR2 as FQNEAQ (reference sequence). The V gene lost 11 bases and the J gene lost 8 bases, with 19 bases spanning the gap. This CDR3 spans 13 amino acids. The CDR3 spells CAAGAGNIDEQFF. CDR3 bases: TGTGCCGCTGGGGCAGGGAATATCGATGAGCAGTTCTTC.

The V and J genes are TRBV6-5 and TRBJ1-2, with D maybe TRBD1 (5 bases). Per germline, CDR1 MNHEY and CDR2 SVGAGI. The CDR3 consists of 17 residues. The V gene lost 0 bases and the J gene lost 0 bases, with 14 bases spanning the gap. CDR3 coding DNA: TGTGCCAGCAGTTACTCGTGGGAGGGGAAAGCTAACTATGGCTACACCTTC. Its protein is CASSYSWEGKANYGYTF.

This clonotype appeared a few times. This sequence joins TRBV23-1 and TRBJ2-7; D not resolved. TRBV23-1 is designated an ORF whose function remains uncertain. The CDR3 has 12 amino acids. V was clipped by 2 bases and J by 4 bases, with 6 bases between them. Here the CDR3 reads CASSQSAYEQYV. In DNA, the CDR3 is TGCGCCAGCAGTCAAAGCGCGTACGAGCAGTACGTC.

In its sample, this clonotype was seen a few times. The V gene is TRBV6-2 or TRBV6-3, the J gene TRBJ1-1, with a tentative D call TRBD1 (5 bases). Trimming took 6 bases from V and 6 from J, leaving 14 bases between them. Germline assignment: CDR1 MNHEY and CDR2 SVGEGT. The CDR3 totals 13 residues. This CDR3 reads CASSGDRGSEAFF. CDR3 DNA sequence: TGTGCCAGCAGCGGGGATCGGGGCTCTGAAGCTTTCTTT.

This clonotype was counted between two and nine times. The chain carries TRBV18 and TRBJ2-3; D perhaps matches TRBD2 (5 bases). This CDR3 contains 15 residues. V was cut by 4 bases and J by 0 bases, with 11 bases left in between. Germline V gene lookup returns CDR1 KGHSH and CDR2 LQKENI. The CDR3 reads CASSRLATSTDTQYF. The CDR3 coding sequence is TGTGCCAGCTCACGTTTAGCGACCAGCACAGATACGCAGTATTTT.

This clonotype was picked up a small number of times. This sequence joins TRBV12-3 or TRBV12-4 and TRBJ2-5; 9 bases agree with TRBD1. The CDR3 is 15 residues long. The junction had 8 bases not matched to a gene; V was cut back by 4 bases and J by 5 bases. The CDR3 DNA follows: TGTGCCAGCAGTTCGAGACAGGGGGACCTGGAGACCCAGTACTTC. It yields the protein CASSSRQGDLETQYF.

A few counts support this clonotype. The V and J genes are TRBV7-9 and TRBJ2-1; TRBD1 matches at 8 bases. CDR1 SEHNR and CDR2 FQNEAQ come from the germline V gene (reference sequence). J gave up 0 bases and V 6 bases, and 7 bases lay outside the gene matches. This CDR3 is built from 16 residues. CDR3 bases: TGTGCCAGCAGAGCTAACGACAGGGGCTCCTACAATGAGCAGTTCTTC. This encodes CASRANDRGSYNEQFF.

This clonotype appeared a few times. The chain combines TRBV6-6 with TRBJ2-1; D gene uncertain. Trimming pared 5 bases from V and 7 bases from J, leaving 3 bases between. This CDR3 region has 10 residues. Germline V gives CDR1 MNHNY, CDR2 SVGAGI (reference sequence). The CDR3 DNA reads as TGTGCCAGCAGTATGAATGAGCAGTTCTTC. Its translation is CASSMNEQFF.

V and J are TRBV12-3 or TRBV12-4 and TRBJ2-5; perhaps TRBD1 as D (6 bases). V lost 10 bases and J 3 bases, leaving 15 bases between the germline ends. The CDR3 loop spans 13 amino acids. CDR3 loop: CATAFGGEETQYF. CDR3 bases: TGTGCCACCGCCTTTGGGGGCGAAGAGACCCAGTACTTC.

The chain links TRBV29-1 to TRBJ2-1; 14 bases match TRBD2. Germline V lookup: CDR1 SQVTM, CDR2 ANQGSEA. The CDR3 contains 16 residues. The CDR3 is CSMTSGGASSYNEQFF. DNA for the CDR3: TGCAGTATGACTAGCGGGGGGGCTAGCTCCTACAATGAGCAGTTCTTC.

V and J are TRBV7-2 and TRBJ2-7; possibly TRBD2 for D (5 bases). V was cut by 2 bases and J by 3 bases, with 14 bases left in between. Germline CDR1 SGHTA, CDR2 FQGNSA. CDR3 length equals 15 residues. The CDR3 DNA follows: TGTGCCAGCAGCTTAAGTTCCCGGGGAATCTACGAGCAGTACTTC. Encoded protein: CASSLSSRGIYEQYF.